These T cell receptor beta chains were read from a single sample in a study of blood T cell repertoires in COVID-19. The method was immunoSEQ multiplex PCR; TCRdb's version includes in-frame clones alone and lacks a portion of them. Among roughly 200,000 clones listed, about 88% were seen once. The specimen was peripheral blood. The receptors derive from a man aged 65 to 85 with acute or convalescent COVID-19. CDR3s include the opening cysteine and the closing phenylalanine or tryptophan. A D gene is named only where the DNA matches it firmly. Clone sizes are given selectively: once, few, many, or a class where the clone is expanded.

TRBV5-4	.	TRBJ2-3	TRBD2	TGTGCCAGCAGCCGATCAGCGGGAGAGGGGGATACGCAGTATTTT	CASSRSAGEGDTQYF
TRBV30	.	TRBJ2-5	.	TGTGCCTGTCCGTACCAAGAGACCCAGTACTTC	CACPYQETQYF
TRBV5-1	.	TRBJ2-3	.	TGCGCCAGCAGCTCTAGCGTATCTACAGATACGCAGTATTTT	CASSSSVSTDTQYF
TRBV5-1	.	TRBJ1-5	.	TGCGCCAGCAGCGTACAGGGTGGCAATCAGCCCCAGCATTTT	CASSVQGGNQPQHF
TRBV28	.	TRBJ1-1	TRBD1	TGTGCCAGCAGTTTAAGACAGGGGGCAACTGAAGCTTTCTTT	CASSLRQGATEAFF
TRBV6-5	once	TRBJ1-2	.	TGTGCCAGTCGACCGGGACATAACTATGGCTACACCTTC	CASRPGHNYGYTF
TRBV19	.	TRBJ1-5	TRBD1	TGTGCCAGTAGTTTAAGACAGGGTCATCAGCCCCAGCATTTT	CASSLRQGHQPQHF
TRBV5-1	.	TRBJ2-1	TRBD1	TGCGCCAGCAGCCCCTGGGCAGGGGGCGCCTACAATGAGCAGTTCTTC	CASSPWAGGAYNEQFF
TRBV11-3	once	TRBJ2-1	.	TGTGCCAGCAGCTTAGCTGCGGCTACCTACAATGAGCAGTTCTTC	CASSLAAATYNEQFF
TRBV7-9	.	TRBJ2-3	.	TGTGCCAGCAGCCTAGGATTAGGAACAGTTCATAGCACAGATACGCAGTATTTT	CASSLGLGTVHSTDTQYF
TRBV19	.	TRBJ2-1	TRBD2	TGTGCCAGTAGTATTCGGACTAGCGGGAGGGCCTACAATGAGCAGTTCTTC	CASSIRTSGRAYNEQFF
TRBV29-1	.	TRBJ1-1	.	TGCAGCGTGGACAGTTTGCCAGAGGCCACTGAAGCTTTCTTT	CSVDSLPEATEAFF
TRBV6-5	once	TRBJ2-7	.	TGTGCCAGCCTTTTGGACAGCTCCTACGAGCAGTACTTC	CASLLDSSYEQYF
TRBV6-1	.	TRBJ2-7	TRBD2	TGTGCCAGCAGTGAATATAGCGGGACTAGCGGGGGATATGAGCAGTACTTC	CASSEYSGTSGGYEQYF
TRBV30	.	TRBJ2-7	.	TGTGCCTGGAGTGTAGGCAGGTTCCCTAACGAGCAGTACTTC	CAWSVGRFPNEQYF
TRBV6-5	once	TRBJ1-4	TRBD1	TGTGCCAGCAGTTACCTGGGACAGGGAAATGGAAAACTGTTTTTT	CASSYLGQGNGKLFF
TRBV14	.	TRBJ2-1	.	TGTGCCAGCAGCCAAGTGAGTAGCGGAATGGAGTTCTTC	CASSQVSSGMEFF
TRBV30	.	TRBJ2-1	TRBD2	TGTGCCTGGGGACTAGTATTAGGTGAGCAGTTCTTC	CAWGLVLGEQFF
TRBV5-1	.	TRBJ2-2	TRBD2	TGCGCCAGCCGAACGACTAGCGGGAGTCCCGGGGAGCTGTTTTTT	CASRTTSGSPGELFF
TRBV28	.	TRBJ1-1	.	TGTGCCAGCAGAGAGCCGGGGGGCCTGATGAACACTGAAGCTTTCTTT	CASREPGGLMNTEAFF
TRBV19	.	TRBJ2-1	TRBD2	TGTGCCAGTACTAGCGGGCCTGAGCAGTTCTTC	CASTSGPEQFF
TRBV28	.	TRBJ1-5	.	TGTGCCAGCAGTTCCGGACAGAGGAATCAGCCCCAGCATTTT	CASSSGQRNQPQHF
TRBV3-1/TRBV3-2	.	TRBJ1-2	TRBD1	TGTGCCAGCAGCCGACGGACAGGGGAGATTGGCTACACCTTC	CASSRRTGEIGYTF
TRBV15	.	TRBJ1-2	.	TGTGCCACCAGCAGAGTTGAGGGCTATGGCTACACCTTC	CATSRVEGYGYTF
TRBV14	.	TRBJ1-6	.	TGTGCCAGCAGCCAAGAGGGCAGTAATTCACCCCTCCACTTT	CASSQEGSNSPLHF
TRBV30	.	TRBJ2-5	TRBD2	TGTGCCTCGGCCGGGGGGGCTGGGGAGACCCAGTACTTC	CASAGGAGETQYF
TRBV27	once	TRBJ1-6	TRBD1	TGTGCCAGCCTTTCGGGCAGGGGGAATTCACCCCTCCACTTT	CASLSGRGNSPLHF
TRBV2	.	TRBJ2-1	.	TGTGCCAGCAGTTTAGAATACAATGAGCAGTTCTTC	CASSLEYNEQFF
TRBV29-1	.	TRBJ1-4	.	TGCAGCGTCTCAGGGTTTATGGGAGAAAAACTGTTTTTT	CSVSGFMGEKLFF
TRBV19	.	TRBJ2-7	.	TGTGCCAGTAGTACCACAGGAGCCTCCTACGAGCAGTACTTC	CASSTTGASYEQYF
TRBV28	.	TRBJ1-5	.	TGTGCCAGCAGTTTGCAGGGAAACAATCAGCCCCAGCATTTT	CASSLQGNNQPQHF
TRBV4-3	.	TRBJ2-1	TRBD2	TGCGCCAGCAGCCAAGAGGGGACTAGCGGTTACAATGAGCAGTTCTTC	CASSQEGTSGYNEQFF
TRBV10-3	.	TRBJ2-2	.	TGTGCCATCACCGTGCAGACTACCGGGGAGCTGTTTTTT	CAITVQTTGELFF
TRBV28	.	TRBJ2-3	.	TGTGCCAGCAGTTCAGGACACAGCACAGATACGCAGTATTTT	CASSSGHSTDTQYF
TRBV9	.	TRBJ2-5	.	TGTGCCAGCAGCCCTAGTGCCTCCCAAGAGACCCAGTACTTC	CASSPSASQETQYF
TRBV28	.	TRBJ2-7	.	TGTGCCAGCAGTTTTATTTCACAGAGCTCCTACGAGCAGTACTTC	CASSFISQSSYEQYF
TRBV7-2	.	TRBJ2-1	.	TGTGCCAGCAGCTCGGGACTTTACAATGAGCAGTTCTTC	CASSSGLYNEQFF
TRBV3-1/TRBV3-2	.	TRBJ2-5	.	TGTGCCAGCAGCCGACTCCAAGAGACCCAGTACTTC	CASSRLQETQYF
TRBV5-4	many	TRBJ2-5	.	TGTGCCAGCAGGAATCCGGGATCCATAGAGACCCAGTACTTC	CASRNPGSIETQYF
TRBV6-1	.	TRBJ1-2	TRBD1	TGTGCCAGCAGTGAAGAGGGACAGGTCCCCTATGGCTACACCTTC	CASSEEGQVPYGYTF
TRBV7-9	few	TRBJ1-1	.	TGTGCCAGCACCCCGGGGGTTGAATTGACTGAAGCTTTCTTT	CASTPGVELTEAFF
TRBV10-1	.	TRBJ2-2	.	TGCGCCCACAGGGAGATAGGCAGGGCACCGAACGCCGGGGAGCTGTTTTTT	CAHREIGRAPNAGELFF
TRBV4-2	.	TRBJ2-6	TRBD1	TGTGCCAGCAGCCAAGAAAGTTTTACAGGGGGATTCTCTGGGGCCAACGTCCTGACTTTC	CASSQESFTGGFSGANVLTF
TRBV16	.	TRBJ1-1	.	TGTGCCAGCAGCCGCAACAGGGAATGGGACACTGAAGCTTTCTTT	CASSRNREWDTEAFF